This TCR beta chain was sequenced during a study of CD8+CD57+ T cells in acquired aplastic anemia. Whole-study context: Recorded DNA amounts for sorted CD4+ and CD8+ cells had an average of about 3 ug.

The patients chosen for sequencing had shown expansion of CD8+CD57+ cells (detected by flow cytometry). When blood sampling took place, the patients had received no therapy. There are 14 residues in the CDR3. The germline V and J ends were trimmed by 2 bases and 3 bases, with 12 bases remaining between them. Germline V gene sequence: CDR1 SGHRS, CDR2 YFSETQ. Study-wide results and limits: Any difference that existed in CD8+ Simpson's diversity between patients and controls was not significant.

Investigators profiled TCR beta VDJ and CDR3 from genomic DNA template. TCRdb processed the reads anew with MiXCR; each CDR3 protein has one entry. This sample has about 150,000 distinct CDR3 sequences, with approximately 52% found just once. In regard to this clonotype: Its target is not known.

The sequencing input was sorted CD4+, CD8+, or CD8+CD57+ T cells (not recorded which) from PBMCs. The chain is built from TRBV5-1 and TRBJ2-7; no reliable D call. The origin of this receptor is a human donor with aplastic anemia. DNA of the CDR3: TGCGCCAGCAGCTTAAGTTCAGGTAACTACGAGCAGTACTTC. Translated, it gives CASSLSSGNYEQYF.